This TCR beta chain was profiled in a study of T cell responses to AZD1222 COVID-19 vaccine. Notes on the study in general: There were vaccine-associated CD4 TCRs across spike, dominant at 160-218 and 743-854. Sampling that yielded the repertoires occurred only after the peak T cell response.

TCRdb's copy holds only in-frame clones and misses some; the assay was immunoSEQ multiplex PCR. The sample includes around 120,000 clones, 93% of them seen just once. CDR1 and CDR2 (germline): SGHTA, FQGNSA. The CDR3 is made up of 15 amino acids. V shed 1 base and J shed 2 bases, with 9 bases lying between them. Remarks on this clone: Its target is unknown.

Second-dose timings of about 4 or about 12 weeks were pooled. The rearrangement joins TRBV7-2 to TRBJ1-5; D gene uncertain. This clonotype was sampled from an adult who received the AZD1222 COVID-19 vaccine. Sequenced here: peripheral blood, sampled 28 days after the second AZD1222 dose. The CDR3 DNA is TGTGCCAGCAGCTTAGTGGGGTACGGCAATCAGCCCCAGCATTTT. Protein product: CASSLVGYGNQPQHF.